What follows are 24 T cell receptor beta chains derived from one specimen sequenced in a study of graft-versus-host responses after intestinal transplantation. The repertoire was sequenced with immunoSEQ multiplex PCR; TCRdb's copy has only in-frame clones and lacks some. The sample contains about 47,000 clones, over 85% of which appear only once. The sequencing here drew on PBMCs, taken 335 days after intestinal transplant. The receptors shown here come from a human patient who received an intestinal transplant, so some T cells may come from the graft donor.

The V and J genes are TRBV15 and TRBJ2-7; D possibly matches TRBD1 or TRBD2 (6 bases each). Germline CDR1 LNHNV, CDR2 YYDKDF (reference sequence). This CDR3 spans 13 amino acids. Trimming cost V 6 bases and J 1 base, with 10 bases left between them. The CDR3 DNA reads TGTGCCACCAGAAGGGGGGCATCCTACGAGCAGTACTTC. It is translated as CATRRGASYEQYF.

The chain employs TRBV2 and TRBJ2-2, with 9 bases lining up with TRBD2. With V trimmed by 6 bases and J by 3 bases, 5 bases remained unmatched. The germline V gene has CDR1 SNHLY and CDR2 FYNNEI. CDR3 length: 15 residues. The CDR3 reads CASRRTSVYTGELFF. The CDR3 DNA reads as TGTGCCAGCAGGAGGACTAGCGTGTACACCGGGGAGCTGTTTTTT.

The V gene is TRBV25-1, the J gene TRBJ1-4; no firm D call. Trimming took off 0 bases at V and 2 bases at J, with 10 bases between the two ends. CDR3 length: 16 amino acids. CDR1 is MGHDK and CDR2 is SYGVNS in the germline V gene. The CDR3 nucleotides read TGTGCCAGCAGTGAATATTTGGGAGGGACTAATGAAAAACTGTTTTTT. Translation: CASSEYLGGTNEKLFF.

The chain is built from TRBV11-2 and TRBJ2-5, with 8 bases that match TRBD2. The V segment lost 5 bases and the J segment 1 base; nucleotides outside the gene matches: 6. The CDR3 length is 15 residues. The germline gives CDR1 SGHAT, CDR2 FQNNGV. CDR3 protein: CASSVLAGRQETQYF. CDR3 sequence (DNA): TGTGCCAGCAGCGTGCTAGCGGGCCGCCAAGAGACCCAGTACTTC.

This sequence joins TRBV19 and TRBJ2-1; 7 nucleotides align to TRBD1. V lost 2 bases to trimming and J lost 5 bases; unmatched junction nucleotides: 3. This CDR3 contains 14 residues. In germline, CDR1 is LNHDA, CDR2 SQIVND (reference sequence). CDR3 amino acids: CASSIWTGNNEQFF. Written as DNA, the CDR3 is TGTGCCAGTAGTATATGGACAGGAAACAATGAGCAGTTCTTC.

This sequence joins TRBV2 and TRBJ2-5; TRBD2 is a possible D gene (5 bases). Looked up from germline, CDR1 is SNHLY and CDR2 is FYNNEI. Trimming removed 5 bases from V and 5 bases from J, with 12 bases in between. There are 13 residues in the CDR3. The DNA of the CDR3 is TGTGCCAGCAGTCGGGCACGCGGGGAGACCCAGTACTTC. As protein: CASSRARGETQYF.

The CDR3 loop is CASREITGELFF. The CDR3 DNA reads as TGTGCCAGCAGGGAGATTACCGGGGAGCTGTTTTTT. This chain connects TRBV25-1 to TRBJ2-2; D ambiguous. This CDR3 is built from 12 residues. The germline V gene has CDR1 MGHDK and CDR2 SYGVNS. V was cut by 6 bases and J by 5 bases, with 7 bases left in between.

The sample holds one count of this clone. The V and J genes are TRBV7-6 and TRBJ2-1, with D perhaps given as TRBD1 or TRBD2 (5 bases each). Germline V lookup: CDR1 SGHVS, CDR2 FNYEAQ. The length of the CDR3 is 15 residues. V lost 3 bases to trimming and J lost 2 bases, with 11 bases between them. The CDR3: CASSLTAAPYNEQFF. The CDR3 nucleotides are TGTGCCAGCAGCTTGACAGCGGCCCCCTACAATGAGCAGTTCTTC. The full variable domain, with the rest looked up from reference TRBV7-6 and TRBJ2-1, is GAGVSQSPRYKVTKRGQDVALRCDPISGHVSLYWYRQALGQGPEFLTYFNYEAQQDKSGLPNDRFSAERPEGSISTLTIQRTEQRDSAMYRCASSLTAAPYNEQFFGPGTRLTVL.

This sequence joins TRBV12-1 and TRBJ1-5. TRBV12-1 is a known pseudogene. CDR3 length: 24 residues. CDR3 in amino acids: CASSPRGAGSEANQLTEGNQPQHF. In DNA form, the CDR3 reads TGTGCCAGCAGCCCCAGAGGGGCAGGCTCCGAAGCGAACCAATTGACAGAGGGGAATCAGCCCCAGCATTTT.

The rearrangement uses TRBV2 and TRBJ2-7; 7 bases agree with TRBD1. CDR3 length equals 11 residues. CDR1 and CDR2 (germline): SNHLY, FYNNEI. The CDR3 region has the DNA TGTGCAGGGGGCCAAGTGTACGAGCAGTACTTC. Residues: CAGGQVYEQYF.

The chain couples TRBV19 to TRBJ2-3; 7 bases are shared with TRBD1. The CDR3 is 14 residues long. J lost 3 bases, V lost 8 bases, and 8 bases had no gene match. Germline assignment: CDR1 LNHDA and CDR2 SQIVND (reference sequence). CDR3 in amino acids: CASQRGRRTDTQYF. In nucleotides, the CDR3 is TGTGCCAGTCAAAGGGGGCGGAGGACAGATACGCAGTATTTT.

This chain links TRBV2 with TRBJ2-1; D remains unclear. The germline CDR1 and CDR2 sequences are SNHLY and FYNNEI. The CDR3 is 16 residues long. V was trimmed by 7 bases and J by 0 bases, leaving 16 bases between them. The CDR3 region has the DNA TGTGCCAGCACCCGGAGTGGCGGAAGCTCCTACAATGAGCAGTTCTTC. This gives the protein CASTRSGGSSYNEQFF. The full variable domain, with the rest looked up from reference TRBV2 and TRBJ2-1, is EPEVTQTPSHQVTQMGQEVILRCVPISNHLYFYWYRQILGQKVEFLVSFYNNEISEKSEIFDDQFSVERPDGSNFTLKIRSTKLEDSAMYFCASTRSGGSSYNEQFFGPGTRLTVL.

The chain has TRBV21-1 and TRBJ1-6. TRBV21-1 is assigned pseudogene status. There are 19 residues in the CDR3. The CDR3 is CASNDQQGRESSYNSPLHF. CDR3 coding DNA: TGTGCCAGCAACGATCAGCAAGGGAGGGAGAGCTCCTATAATTCACCCCTCCACTTT.

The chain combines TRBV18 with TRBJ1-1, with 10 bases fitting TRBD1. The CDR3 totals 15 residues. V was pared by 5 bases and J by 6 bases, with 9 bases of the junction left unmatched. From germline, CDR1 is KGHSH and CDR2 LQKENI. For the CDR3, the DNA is TGTGCCAGCTCAACGGGACAGGGGATCTACTCTGAAGCTTTCTTT. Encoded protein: CASSTGQGIYSEAFF.

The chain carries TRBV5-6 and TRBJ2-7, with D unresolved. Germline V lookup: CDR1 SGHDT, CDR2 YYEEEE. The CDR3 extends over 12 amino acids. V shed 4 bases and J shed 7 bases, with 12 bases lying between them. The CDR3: CASSNLGWEQYF. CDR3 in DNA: TGTGCCAGCAGCAACCTTGGGTGGGAGCAGTACTTC. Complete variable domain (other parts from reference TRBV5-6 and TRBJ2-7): DAGVTQSPTHLIKTRGQQVTLRCSPKSGHDTVSWYQQALGQGPQFIFQYYEEEERQRGNFPDRFSGHQFPNYSSELNVNALLLGDSALYLCASSNLGWEQYFGPGTRLTVT.

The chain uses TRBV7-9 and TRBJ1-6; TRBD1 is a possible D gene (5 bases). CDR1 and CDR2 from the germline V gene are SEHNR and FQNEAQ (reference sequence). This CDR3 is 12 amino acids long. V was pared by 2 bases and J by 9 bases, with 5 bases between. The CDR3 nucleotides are TGTGCCAGCAGCTTAAGGGGTTCACCCCTCCACTTT. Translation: CASSLRGSPLHF.

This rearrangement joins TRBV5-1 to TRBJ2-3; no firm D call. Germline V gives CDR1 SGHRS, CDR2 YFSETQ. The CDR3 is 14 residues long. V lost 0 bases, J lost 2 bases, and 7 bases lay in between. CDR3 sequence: CASSLGLTTDTQYF. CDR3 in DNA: TGCGCCAGCAGCTTGGGACTCACCACAGATACGCAGTATTTT.

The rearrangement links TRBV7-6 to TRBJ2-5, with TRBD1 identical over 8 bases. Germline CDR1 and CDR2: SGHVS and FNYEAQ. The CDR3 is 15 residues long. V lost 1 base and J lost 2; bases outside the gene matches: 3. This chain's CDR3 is CASSLGQGRQETQYF. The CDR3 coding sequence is TGTGCCAGCAGCTTAGGACAGGGGAGACAAGAGACCCAGTACTTC.

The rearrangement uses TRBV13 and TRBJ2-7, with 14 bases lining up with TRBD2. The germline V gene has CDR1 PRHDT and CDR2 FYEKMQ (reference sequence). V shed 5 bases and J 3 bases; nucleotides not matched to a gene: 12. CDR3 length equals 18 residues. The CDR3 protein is CASSPKGLAGAPYYEQYF. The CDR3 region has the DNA TGTGCCAGCAGCCCAAAGGGACTAGCGGGAGCCCCCTACTACGAGCAGTACTTC.

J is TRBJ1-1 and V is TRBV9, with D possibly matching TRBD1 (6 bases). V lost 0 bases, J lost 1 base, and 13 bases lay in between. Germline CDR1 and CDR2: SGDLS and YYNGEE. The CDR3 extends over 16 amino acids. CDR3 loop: CASSVGDSGANTEAFF. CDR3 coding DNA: TGTGCCAGCAGCGTAGGGGACTCGGGGGCGAACACTGAAGCTTTCTTT.

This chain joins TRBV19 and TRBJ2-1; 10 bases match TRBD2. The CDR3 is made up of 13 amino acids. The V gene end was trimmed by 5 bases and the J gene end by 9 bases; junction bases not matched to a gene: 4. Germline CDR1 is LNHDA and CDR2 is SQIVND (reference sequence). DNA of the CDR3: TGTGCCAGTAGTCCTAGCGGGGGTACTGAGCAGTTCTTC. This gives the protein CASSPSGGTEQFF. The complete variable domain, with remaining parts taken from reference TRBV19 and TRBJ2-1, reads DGGITQSPKYLFRKEGQNVTLSCEQNLNHDAMYWYRQDPGQGLRLIYYSQIVNDFQKGDIAEGYSVSREKKESFPLTVTSAQKNPTAFYLCASSPSGGTEQFFGPGTRLTVL.

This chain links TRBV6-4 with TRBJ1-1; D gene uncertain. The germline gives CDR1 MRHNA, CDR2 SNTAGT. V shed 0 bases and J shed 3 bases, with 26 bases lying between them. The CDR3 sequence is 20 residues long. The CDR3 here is CASSDSKGLIRVHKDTEAFF. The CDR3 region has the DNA TGTGCCAGCAGTGACTCGAAAGGGTTAATAAGGGTCCATAAGGACACTGAAGCTTTCTTT.

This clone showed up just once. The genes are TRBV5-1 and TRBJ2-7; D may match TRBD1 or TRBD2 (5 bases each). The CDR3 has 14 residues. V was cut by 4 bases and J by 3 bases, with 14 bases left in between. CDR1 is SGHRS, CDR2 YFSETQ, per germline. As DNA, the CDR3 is TGCGCCAGCAGCGGAACGGGGACCTACTACGAGCAGTACTTC. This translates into CASSGTGTYYEQYF. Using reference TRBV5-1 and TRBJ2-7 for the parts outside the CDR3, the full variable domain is KAGVTQTPRYLIKTRGQQVTLSCSPISGHRSVSWYQQTPGQGLQFLFEYFSETQRNKGNFPGRFSGRQFSNSRSEMNVSTLELGDSALYLCASSGTGTYYEQYFGPGTRLTVT.

The CDR3 is CASSPRVAGETQYF. CDR3 in DNA: TGTGCCAGCTCACCTCGGGTAGCGGGAGAGACCCAGTACTTC. V usage is TRBV18 and J usage is TRBJ2-5; 7 bases line up with TRBD2. After removal of 3 bases from V and 4 bases from J, the junction contained 5 bases not matched to a gene. This CDR3 is 14 amino acids long. CDR1 and CDR2 from the germline V gene are KGHSH and LQKENI.